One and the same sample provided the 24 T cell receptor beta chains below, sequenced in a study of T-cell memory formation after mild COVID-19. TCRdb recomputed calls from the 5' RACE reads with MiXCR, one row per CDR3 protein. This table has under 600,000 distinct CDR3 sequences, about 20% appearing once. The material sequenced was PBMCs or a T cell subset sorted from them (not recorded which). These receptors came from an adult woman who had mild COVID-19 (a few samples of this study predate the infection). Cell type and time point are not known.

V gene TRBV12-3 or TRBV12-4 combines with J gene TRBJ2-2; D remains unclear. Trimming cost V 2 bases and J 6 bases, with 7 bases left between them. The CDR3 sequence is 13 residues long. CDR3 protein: CASSLHAPGELFF. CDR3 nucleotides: TGTGCCAGCAGTTTACACGCACCCGGGGAGCTGTTTTTT.

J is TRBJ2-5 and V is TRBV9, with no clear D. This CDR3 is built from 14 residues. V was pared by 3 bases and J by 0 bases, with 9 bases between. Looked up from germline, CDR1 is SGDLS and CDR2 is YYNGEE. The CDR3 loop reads CASSAGRYQETQYF. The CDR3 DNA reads TGTGCCAGCAGCGCGGGCCGTTACCAAGAGACCCAGTACTTC.

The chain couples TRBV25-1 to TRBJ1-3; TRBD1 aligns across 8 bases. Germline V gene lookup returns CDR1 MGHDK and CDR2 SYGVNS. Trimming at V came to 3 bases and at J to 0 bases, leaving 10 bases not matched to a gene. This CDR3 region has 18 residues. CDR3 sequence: CASSDPRQGPGSGNTIYF. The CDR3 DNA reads TGTGCCAGCAGTGACCCCCGACAGGGGCCCGGCTCTGGAAACACCATATATTTT.

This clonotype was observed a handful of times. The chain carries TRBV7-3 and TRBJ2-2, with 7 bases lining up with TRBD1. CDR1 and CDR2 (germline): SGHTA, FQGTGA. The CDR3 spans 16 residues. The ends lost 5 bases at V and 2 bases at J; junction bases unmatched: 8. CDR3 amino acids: CASSRADRVNTGELFF. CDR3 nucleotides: TGTGCCAGCAGCCGCGCTGACAGGGTTAACACCGGGGAGCTGTTTTTT.

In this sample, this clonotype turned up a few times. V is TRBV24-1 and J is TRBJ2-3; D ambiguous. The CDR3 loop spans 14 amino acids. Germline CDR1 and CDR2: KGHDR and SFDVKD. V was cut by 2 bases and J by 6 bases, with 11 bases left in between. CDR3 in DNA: TGTGCCACCAGTGATTCTAAGAGGCCGGATACGCAGTATTTT. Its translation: CATSDSKRPDTQYF.

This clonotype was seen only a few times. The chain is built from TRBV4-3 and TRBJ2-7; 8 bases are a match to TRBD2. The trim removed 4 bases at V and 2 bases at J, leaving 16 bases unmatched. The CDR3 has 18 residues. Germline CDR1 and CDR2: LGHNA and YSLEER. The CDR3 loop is CASSPTVGGIAGPYEQYF. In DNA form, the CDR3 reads TGCGCCAGCAGCCCAACCGTCGGGGGTATAGCGGGGCCCTACGAGCAGTACTTC.

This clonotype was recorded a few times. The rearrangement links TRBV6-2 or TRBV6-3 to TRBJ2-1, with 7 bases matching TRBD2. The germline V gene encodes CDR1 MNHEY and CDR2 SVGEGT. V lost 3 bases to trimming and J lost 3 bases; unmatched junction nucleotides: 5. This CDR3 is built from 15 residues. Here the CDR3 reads CASSYIGLVYNEQFF. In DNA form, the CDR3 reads TGTGCCAGCAGTTATATCGGACTAGTCTACAATGAGCAGTTCTTC.

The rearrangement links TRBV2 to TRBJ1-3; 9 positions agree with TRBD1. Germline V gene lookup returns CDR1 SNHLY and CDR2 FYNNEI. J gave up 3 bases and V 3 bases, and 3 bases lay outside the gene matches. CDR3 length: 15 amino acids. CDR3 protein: CASSDQTGGGNTIYF. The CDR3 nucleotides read TGTGCCAGCAGTGACCAGACAGGGGGTGGAAACACCATATATTTT. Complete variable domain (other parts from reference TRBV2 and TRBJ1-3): EPEVTQTPSHQVTQMGQEVILRCVPISNHLYFYWYRQILGQKVEFLVSFYNNEISEKSEIFDDQFSVERPDGSNFTLKIRSTKLEDSAMYFCASSDQTGGGNTIYFGEGSWLTVV.

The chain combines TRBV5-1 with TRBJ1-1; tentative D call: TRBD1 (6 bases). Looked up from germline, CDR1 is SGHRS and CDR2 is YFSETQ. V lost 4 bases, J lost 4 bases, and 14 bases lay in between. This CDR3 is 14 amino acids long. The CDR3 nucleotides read TGCGCCAGCAGCCTACAGGGTACGGGCACTGAAGCTTTCTTT. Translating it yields CASSLQGTGTEAFF.

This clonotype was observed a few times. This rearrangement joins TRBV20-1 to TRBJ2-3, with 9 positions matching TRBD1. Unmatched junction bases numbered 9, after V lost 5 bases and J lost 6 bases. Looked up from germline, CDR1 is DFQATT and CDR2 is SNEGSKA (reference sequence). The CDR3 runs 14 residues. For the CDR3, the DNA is TGCAGTGCTGGCTACCGGGACAGGGTGGATACGCAGTATTTT. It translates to CSAGYRDRVDTQYF.

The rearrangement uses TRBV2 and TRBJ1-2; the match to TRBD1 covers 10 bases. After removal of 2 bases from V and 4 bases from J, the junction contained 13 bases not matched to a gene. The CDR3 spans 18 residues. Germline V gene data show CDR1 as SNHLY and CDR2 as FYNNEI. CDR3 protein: CASSEYGTGDTAFYGYTF. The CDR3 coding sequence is TGTGCCAGCAGTGAATATGGGACAGGGGATACCGCTTTCTATGGCTACACCTTC.

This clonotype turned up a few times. CDR3 in amino acids: CASSSGAGTSGYQETQYF. The CDR3 DNA follows: TGCGCCAGCAGCTCCGGAGCCGGGACTAGCGGGTATCAAGAGACCCAGTACTTC. V gene TRBV5-1 combines with J gene TRBJ2-5, with TRBD2 identical over 12 bases. CDR3 length: 18 residues. The germline CDR1 and CDR2 sequences are SGHRS and YFSETQ. V lost 3 bases to trimming and J lost 2 bases; unmatched junction nucleotides: 11. Filled out from reference TRBV5-1 and TRBJ2-5, the complete variable domain reads KAGVTQTPRYLIKTRGQQVTLSCSPISGHRSVSWYQQTPGQGLQFLFEYFSETQRNKGNFPGRFSGRQFSNSRSEMNVSTLELGDSALYLCASSSGAGTSGYQETQYFGPGTRLLVL.

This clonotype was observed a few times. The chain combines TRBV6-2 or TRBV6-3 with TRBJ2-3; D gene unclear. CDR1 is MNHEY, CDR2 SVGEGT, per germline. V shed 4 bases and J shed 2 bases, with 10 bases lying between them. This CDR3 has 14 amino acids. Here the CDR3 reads CASSWALPTDTQYF. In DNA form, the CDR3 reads TGTGCCAGCAGTTGGGCGCTTCCCACAGATACGCAGTATTTT.

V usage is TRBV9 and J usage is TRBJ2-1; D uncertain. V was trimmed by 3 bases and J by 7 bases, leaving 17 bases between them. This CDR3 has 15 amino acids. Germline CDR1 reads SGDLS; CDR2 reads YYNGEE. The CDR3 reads CASSGFPEANNEQFF. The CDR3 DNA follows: TGTGCCAGCAGCGGTTTCCCCGAGGCGAATAATGAGCAGTTCTTC.

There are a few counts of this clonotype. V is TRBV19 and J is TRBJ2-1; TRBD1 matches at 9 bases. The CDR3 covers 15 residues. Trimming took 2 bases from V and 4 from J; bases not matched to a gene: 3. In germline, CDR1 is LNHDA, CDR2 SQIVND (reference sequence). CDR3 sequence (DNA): TGTGCCAGTAGTATACTGACAGGGGGGTACAATGAGCAGTTCTTC. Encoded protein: CASSILTGGYNEQFF.

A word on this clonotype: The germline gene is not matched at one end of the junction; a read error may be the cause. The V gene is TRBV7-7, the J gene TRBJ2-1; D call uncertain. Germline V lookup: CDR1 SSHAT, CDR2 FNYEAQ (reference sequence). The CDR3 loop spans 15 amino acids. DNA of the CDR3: TGTGCTAGCAGCCCTAGTCCCGCTGAAGGGCATGAGCAGTTCTTC. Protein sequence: CASSPSPAEGHEQFF.

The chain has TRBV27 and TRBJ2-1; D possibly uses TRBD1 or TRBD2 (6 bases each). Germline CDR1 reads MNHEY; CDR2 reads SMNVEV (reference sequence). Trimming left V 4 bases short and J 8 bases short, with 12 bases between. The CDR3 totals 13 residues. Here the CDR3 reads CASSSGGTYEQFF. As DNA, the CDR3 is TGTGCCAGCAGTTCCGGGGGCACTTATGAGCAGTTCTTC.

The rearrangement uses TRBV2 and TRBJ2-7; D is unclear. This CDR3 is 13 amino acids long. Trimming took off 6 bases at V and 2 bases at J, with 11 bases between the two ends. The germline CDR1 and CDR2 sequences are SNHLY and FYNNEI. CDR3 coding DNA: TGTGCCAGCAGGGCGGAAAAAGCCTACGAGCAGTACTTC. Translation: CASRAEKAYEQYF.

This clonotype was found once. The CDR3 nucleotides read TGTGCCAGCAGCCCCGAGGGTTTTAATGGCTACACCTTC. It is translated as CASSPEGFNGYTF. This chain joins TRBV6-4 and TRBJ1-2; D not certain. The CDR3 is made up of 13 amino acids. Germline V lookup: CDR1 MRHNA, CDR2 SNTAGT. V shed 6 bases and J shed 6 bases, with 14 bases lying between them.

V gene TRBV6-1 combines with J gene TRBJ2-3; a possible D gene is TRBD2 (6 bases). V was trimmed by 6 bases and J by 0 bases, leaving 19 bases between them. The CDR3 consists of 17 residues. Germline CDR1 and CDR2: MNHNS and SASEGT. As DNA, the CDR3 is TGTGCCAGCAGCAGAACCGGGACTTTAGGAAGCACAGATACGCAGTATTTT. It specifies CASSRTGTLGSTDTQYF.

The CDR3 sequence is CASSLLTGSANIQYF. CDR3 coding DNA: TGTGCCAGCAGTTTGCTGACAGGGTCGGCAAACATTCAGTACTTC. V is TRBV12-3 or TRBV12-4 and J is TRBJ2-4; 7 bases line up with TRBD1. The CDR3 sequence is 15 residues long. V was clipped by 3 bases and J by 6 bases; unmatched bases: 8.

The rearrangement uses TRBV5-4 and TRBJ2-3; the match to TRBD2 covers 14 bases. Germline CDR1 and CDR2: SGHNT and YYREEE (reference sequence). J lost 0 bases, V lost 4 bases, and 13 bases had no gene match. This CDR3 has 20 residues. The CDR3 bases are TGTGCCAGCAGCCCCCAGACTAGCGGGGGGGCGAGCCTTAGCACAGATACGCAGTATTTT. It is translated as CASSPQTSGGASLSTDTQYF. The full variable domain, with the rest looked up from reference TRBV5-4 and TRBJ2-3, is ETGVTQSPTHLIKTRGQQVTLRCSSQSGHNTVSWYQQALGQGPQFIFQYYREEENGRGNFPPRFSGLQFPNYSSELNVNALELDDSALYLCASSPQTSGGASLSTDTQYFGPGTRLTVL.

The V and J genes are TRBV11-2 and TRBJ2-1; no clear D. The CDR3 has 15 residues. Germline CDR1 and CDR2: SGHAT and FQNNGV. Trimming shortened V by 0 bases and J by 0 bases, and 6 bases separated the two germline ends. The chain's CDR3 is CASSLDQRSYNEQFF. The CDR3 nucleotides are TGTGCCAGCAGCTTAGATCAGCGCTCCTACAATGAGCAGTTCTTC. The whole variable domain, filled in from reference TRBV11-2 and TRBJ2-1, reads EAGVAQSPRYKIIEKRQSVAFWCNPISGHATLYWYQQILGQGPKLLIQFQNNGVVDDSQLPKDRFSAERLKGVDSTLKIQPAKLEDSAVYLCASSLDQRSYNEQFFGPGTRLTVL.

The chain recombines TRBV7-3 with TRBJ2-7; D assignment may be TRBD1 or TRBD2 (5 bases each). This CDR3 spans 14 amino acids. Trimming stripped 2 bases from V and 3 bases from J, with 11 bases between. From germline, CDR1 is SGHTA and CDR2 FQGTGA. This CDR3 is CASSLGGPLYEQYF. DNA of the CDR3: TGTGCCAGCAGCTTAGGGGGACCGCTCTACGAGCAGTACTTC.